The clone carrying this T cell receptor (beta chain) was recorded a few times. The antigen remains unidentified. TCRdb used MiXCR to reprocess the 5' RACE reads, holding one entry per CDR3 protein. The data show 550,000 or so distinct CDR3 sequences, under 25% seen once. The CDR3 spans 16 residues. CDR1 and CDR2 from the germline V gene are MNHEY and SVGAGI. Trimming removed 1 base from V and 4 bases from J; junction bases left unmatched: 6. The source of the sample is a study of T cells after yellow fever vaccination. Regarding the study as a whole: Post-booster repertoires contained most primary-vaccination clones again (around 96% CD4, about 90% CD8). A weaker but faster secondary response was observed, peaking on day 5 versus 15.

The chain links TRBV6-5 to TRBJ2-3; 9 bases align to TRBD2. This clonotype was sampled from a man aged 30-40 years who received the YFV17D yellow fever vaccine. Sequences were derived from PBMCs, sampled 15 days after the yellow fever booster vaccination. CDR3 coding DNA: TGTGCCAGCAGTTACTTAGCGGGAGTTGATGCAGATACGCAGTATTTT. It is translated as CASSYLAGVDADTQYF.